This T cell receptor beta chain was obtained from a study of cytomegalovirus exposure and HLA in healthy donors. V lost 7 bases, J lost 0 bases, and 11 bases lay in between. Germline V gene lookup returns CDR1 SGHAT and CDR2 FQNNGV. The CDR3 spans 14 residues. The PCR made use of 60 Vbeta and 13 Jbeta primers. TCRdb's copy holds only in-frame clones and misses some; the assay was immunoSEQ multiplex PCR. The sample has some 35,000 clones; nearly 55% are singletons. V usage is TRBV11-2 and J usage is TRBJ2-3, with D maybe TRBD1 (6 bases). The source material was PBMCs. The clonotype originates from a woman between 35 and 50 years old in good health and CMV-seropositive. This CDR3 is CASTTTGSTDTQYF. DNA for the CDR3: TGTGCCAGCACAACGACAGGTAGCACAGATACGCAGTATTTT.